One and the same sample provided the 16 T cell receptor beta chains below, sequenced in a study of cytomegalovirus exposure and HLA in healthy donors (dated by TCRdb to about 2017). The library was built by means of the immunoSEQ multiplex PCR assay. A mixture of 60 forward primers for TCR Vbeta segments and 13 reverse primers for TCR Jbeta segments was used in the multiplex PCR. TCRdb stores this immuneACCESS table with in-frame sequences only. Part of the clones is absent; in the studies checked, under half of the shortfall reflects unresolved V genes, and no reason is known for the rest. The sample table contains about 130,000 clones; only one count was recorded for roughly 15% of them. Clones ranked in the top ten supply less than 3.5% of the sample. Material for sequencing was PBMCs. These receptors were obtained from a female donor in good health and CMV-seropositive.

The DNA of the CDR3 is TGCGCCAGCAGCTTGGTCTCGAGTGGCTACACCTTC. Its translation: CASSLVSSGYTF. This sequence joins TRBV5-1 and TRBJ1-2; no reliable D call. Germline V CDR1 and CDR2: SGHRS, YFSETQ. CDR3 length: 12 residues. Trimming pared 0 bases from V and 7 bases from J, leaving 7 bases between. Full variable domain (missing parts from reference TRBV5-1 and TRBJ1-2): KAGVTQTPRYLIKTRGQQVTLSCSPISGHRSVSWYQQTPGQGLQFLFEYFSETQRNKGNFPGRFSGRQFSNSRSEMNVSTLELGDSALYLCASSLVSSGYTFGSGTRLTVV.

The V gene is TRBV4-3, the J gene TRBJ2-2, with a weak D call TRBD1 (5 bases). V was trimmed by 4 bases and J by 2 bases, leaving 11 bases between them. CDR3 length equals 15 residues. Looked up from germline, CDR1 is LGHNA and CDR2 is YSLEER. The CDR3 here is CASSRLDTNTGELFF. CDR3 nucleotide sequence: TGCGCCAGCAGCCGCTTGGACACAAACACCGGGGAGCTGTTTTTT.

The rearrangement links TRBV4-2 to TRBJ1-3; TRBD1 agrees at 7 bases. Germline loops: CDR1 LGHNA, CDR2 YNFKEQ. V lost 2 bases, J lost 4 bases, and 8 bases stayed unmatched. This CDR3 spans 16 amino acids. The CDR3, as DNA: TGTGCCAGCAGCCAACTTGAGGGGGCGGCAGGAAACACCATATATTTT. Translated, it gives CASSQLEGAAGNTIYF.

This clone was found a few times. The chain employs TRBV5-1 and TRBJ2-3; TRBD1 matches 10 bases. V trimming: 4 bases; J trimming: 3 bases; junction bases outside the gene matches: 8. Germline V gene data show CDR1 as SGHRS and CDR2 as YFSETQ. The CDR3 totals 16 residues. This CDR3 is CASSERTGGTTDTQYF. The CDR3 DNA follows: TGCGCCAGCAGCGAGAGGACAGGGGGTACTACAGATACGCAGTATTTT. The entire variable domain, with the rest obtained from reference TRBV5-1 and TRBJ2-3, is as follows: KAGVTQTPRYLIKTRGQQVTLSCSPISGHRSVSWYQQTPGQGLQFLFEYFSETQRNKGNFPGRFSGRQFSNSRSEMNVSTLELGDSALYLCASSERTGGTTDTQYFGPGTRLTVL.

The rearrangement links TRBV25-1 to TRBJ1-1, with 7 bases that match TRBD1. The V gene end was trimmed by 7 bases and the J gene end by 5 bases; junction bases not matched to a gene: 10. Germline CDR1 reads MGHDK; CDR2 reads SYGVNS. The CDR3 covers 14 residues. CDR3 sequence (DNA): TGTGCCAGCAAACATCGGCAGGGGGGAACTGAAGCTTTCTTT. Translating gives CASKHRQGGTEAFF.

The chain is built from TRBV18 and TRBJ2-7, with 10 bases that match TRBD1. The CDR3 length is 16 residues. Losses at the gene ends were 3 bases for V and 1 base for J; bases not matched to a gene: 6. Germline assignment: CDR1 KGHSH and CDR2 LQKENI. The CDR3 is CASSPRGGQGSYEQYF. CDR3 coding DNA: TGTGCCAGCTCACCTCGGGGGGGACAGGGGTCCTACGAGCAGTACTTC. The complete variable domain, with remaining parts taken from reference TRBV18 and TRBJ2-7, reads NAGVMQNPRHLVRRRGQEARLRCSPMKGHSHVYWYRQLPEEGLKFMVYLQKENIIDESGMPKERFSAEFPKEGPSILRIQQVVRGDSAAYFCASSPRGGQGSYEQYFGPGTRLTVT.

The J gene is TRBJ2-5, the V gene TRBV9, with no clear D. The germline V and J ends were trimmed by 0 bases and 5 bases, with 14 bases remaining between them. Germline CDR1 and CDR2: SGDLS and YYNGEE. This CDR3 is built from 15 residues. The CDR3 spells CASSVDPDSLETQYF. The CDR3 nucleotides read TGTGCCAGCAGCGTAGATCCAGACTCCCTTGAGACCCAGTACTTC.

This clone was seen only a few times. The chain recombines TRBV28 with TRBJ1-5; D possibly corresponds to TRBD1 (6 bases). The CDR3 is 14 amino acids. The V gene lost 10 bases and the J gene lost 1 base, with 14 bases spanning the gap. Germline V gives CDR1 MDHEN, CDR2 SYDVKM. In DNA form, the CDR3 reads TGTGCCATCGGAGGGGGGGCAAGCAATCAGCCCCAGCATTTT. This codes for CAIGGGASNQPQHF.

This clone came up many times. J is TRBJ1-6 and V is TRBV6-1; D might be TRBD1 (6 bases). The germline CDR1 and CDR2 sequences are MNHNS and SASEGT. CDR3 length: 13 residues. V lost 7 bases, J lost 7 bases, and 11 bases lay in between. CDR3 DNA sequence: TGTGCCAGCATAGCCGACAGGAATTCACCCCTCCACTTT. This encodes CASIADRNSPLHF.

V is TRBV9 and J is TRBJ2-7, with 10 bases lining up with TRBD2. Germline CDR1 reads SGDLS; CDR2 reads YYNGEE. Unmatched junction bases numbered 18, after V lost 4 bases and J lost 5 bases. The CDR3 length is 18 residues. In nucleotides, the CDR3 is TGTGCCAGCAGCCGTAGGGATTCGGCTAGCGGGAGTCCCCACGAGCAGTACTTC. As protein: CASSRRDSASGSPHEQYF. Full variable domain (outside the CDR3, taken from reference TRBV9 and TRBJ2-7): DSGVTQTPKHLITATGQRVTLRCSPRSGDLSVYWYQQSLDQGLQFLIQYYNGEERAKGNILERFSAQQFPDLHSELNLSSLELGDSALYFCASSRRDSASGSPHEQYFGPGTRLTVT.

This clone occurred a few times. This chain joins TRBV7-2 and TRBJ2-7, with 10 bases aligning to TRBD2. The CDR3 runs to 17 residues. Germline lookup yields CDR1 SGHTA and CDR2 FQGNSA. Germline trimming cut 4 bases from V and 5 bases from J; bases unmatched to any gene: 14. The CDR3 region has the DNA TGTGCCAGCAGCTCCGGCACGCTAGCGGGGGTTCTCAACGAGCAGTACTTC. As protein: CASSSGTLAGVLNEQYF.

The V call is TRBV19, the J call TRBJ1-5; no clear D. The V end lost 3 bases, the J end lost 5 bases, and 17 bases lay between the germline ends. This CDR3 has 16 residues. Looked up from germline, CDR1 is LNHDA and CDR2 is SQIVND (reference sequence). The CDR3 loop reads CASSIMEGQSYQPQHF. CDR3 bases: TGTGCCAGTAGTATTATGGAGGGTCAGTCGTATCAGCCCCAGCATTTT.

This clone has more than one count but fewer than ten. This chain connects TRBV10-3 to TRBJ2-3, with 8 bases that match TRBD2. This CDR3 is 15 amino acids long. The J segment lost 6 bases and the V segment lost 1 base, leaving 6 bases of the junction unmatched. Germline V gene data show CDR1 as ENHRY and CDR2 as SYGVKD. The CDR3 DNA reads TGTGCCATCAGTGAGTGGACTAGCCGACGGGATACGCAGTATTTT. Protein sequence: CAISEWTSRRDTQYF.

The chain links TRBV1 to TRBJ1-1; TRBD1, the table's D call, lacks a check against the DNA. TRBV1 is recorded as a pseudogene. CDR3 size: 18 residues. The CDR3 DNA reads as TGCACCAGCAGCCAAGATCGACAGGGGGCGCGAAGTAACACTGAAGCTTTCTTT. As protein: CTSSQDRQGARSNTEAFF.

The genes are TRBV30 and TRBJ1-5, with D unclear. This CDR3 comprises 17 residues. Trimming shortened V by 2 bases and J by 4 bases, and 21 bases separated the two germline ends. In germline, CDR1 is GTSNPN, CDR2 SVGIG (reference sequence). CDR3 in amino acids: CAWSSSRRHGSNQPQHF. As DNA, the CDR3 is TGTGCCTGGAGTAGCTCTCGACGGCACGGGAGTAATCAGCCCCAGCATTTT. Using reference TRBV30 and TRBJ1-5 for the parts outside the CDR3, the full variable domain is SQTIHQWPATLVQPVGSPLSLECTVEGTSNPNLYWYRQAAGRGLQLLFYSVGIGQISSEVPQNLSASRPQDRQFILSSKKLLLSDSGFYLCAWSSSRRHGSNQPQHFGDGTRLSIL.

CDR3 loop: CASKRQGNQPQHF. The CDR3 DNA is TGTGCCAGCAAACGACAGGGCAATCAGCCCCAGCATTTT. The chain uses TRBV28 and TRBJ1-5; D might be TRBD1 (6 bases). The V end lost 7 bases, the J end lost 2 bases, and 9 bases lay between the germline ends. The length of the CDR3 is 13 residues. From germline, CDR1 is MDHEN and CDR2 SYDVKM.